The 15 T cell receptor beta chains presented below share a single source sample, sequenced in a study of T cell responses to AZD1222 COVID-19 vaccine. Method: immunoSEQ multiplex PCR; TCRdb's copy keeps in-frame clones and lacks some. The sample lists about 140,000 clones; roughly 89% were seen once. The sequences come from peripheral blood, collected 28 days after the second dose of the MenACWY control vaccine. These receptor sequences come from an adult who received the MenACWY meningococcal vaccine as a control.

The V call is TRBV7-2, the J call TRBJ2-3; D is possibly TRBD2 (6 bases). The germline V and J ends were trimmed by 6 bases and 8 bases, with 12 bases remaining between them. CDR1 SGHTA and CDR2 FQGNSA come from the germline V gene. The CDR3 sequence is 12 residues long. This CDR3 reads CASSTGTFTQYF. The CDR3 coding sequence is TGTGCCAGCAGTACGGGGACTTTTACGCAGTATTTT.

V gene TRBV5-4 combines with J gene TRBJ1-4; TRBD1 matches 10 bases. V gave up 4 bases and J gave up 7 bases; unmatched junction bases: 10. Germline V gives CDR1 SGHNT, CDR2 YYREEE (reference sequence). This CDR3 comprises 16 residues. CDR3 sequence: CASSLWTGGFGEKLFF. DNA of the CDR3: TGTGCCAGCAGCCTGTGGACAGGGGGGTTTGGTGAAAAACTGTTTTTT.

The rearrangement joins TRBV4-3 to TRBJ2-3; D gene ambiguous. CDR3 length equals 15 residues. The germline V and J ends were trimmed by 0 bases and 3 bases, with 10 bases remaining between them. Germline V gives CDR1 LGHNA, CDR2 YSLEER. The CDR3 sequence is CASSQDRLGTDTQYF. The CDR3, as DNA: TGCGCCAGCAGCCAAGATCGATTGGGTACAGATACGCAGTATTTT.

The chain has TRBV7-2 and TRBJ2-1; possibly TRBD2 for D (6 bases). The CDR3 consists of 16 residues. Germline values: CDR1 SGHTA, CDR2 FQGNSA. V gave up 1 base and J gave up 5 bases, with 15 bases separating them. DNA for the CDR3: TGTGCCAGCAGCTTAGGGGGGAGTCTAGCGCACAATGAGCAGTTCTTC. This gives the protein CASSLGGSLAHNEQFF.

The chain employs TRBV6-5 and TRBJ2-1; D gene ambiguous. Trimming removed 4 bases from V and 9 bases from J, with 7 bases in between. CDR1 is MNHEY and CDR2 is SVGAGI in the germline V gene. The CDR3 has 11 amino acids. The chain's CDR3 is CASSLRGEQFF. In DNA form, the CDR3 reads TGTGCCAGCAGTTTGCGAGGTGAGCAGTTCTTC.

The V and J genes are TRBV5-1 and TRBJ1-2; weak D call: TRBD1 (5 bases). This CDR3 comprises 14 residues. From germline, CDR1 is SGHRS and CDR2 YFSETQ. V lost 4 bases and J lost 7, with 17 bases in between. In nucleotides, the CDR3 is TGCGCCAGCAGCGGCTGGGGGGAGCTGGGTGGCTACACCTTC. It yields the protein CASSGWGELGGYTF. The whole variable domain, remainder taken from reference TRBV5-1 and TRBJ1-2, is KAGVTQTPRYLIKTRGQQVTLSCSPISGHRSVSWYQQTPGQGLQFLFEYFSETQRNKGNFPGRFSGRQFSNSRSEMNVSTLELGDSALYLCASSGWGELGGYTFGSGTRLTVV.

The rearrangement links TRBV7-3 to TRBJ2-2; no definite D call. CDR3 size: 15 residues. Germline V lookup: CDR1 SGHTA, CDR2 FQGTGA. Trimming took off 11 bases at V and 4 bases at J, with 20 bases between the two ends. This CDR3 is CAEQLITAGTGELFF. CDR3 coding DNA: TGTGCCGAACAGCTTATCACCGCTGGCACCGGGGAGCTGTTTTTT.

The V and J genes are TRBV11-2 and TRBJ1-6, with a possible D match to TRBD1 (6 bases). V dropped 5 bases and J dropped 5 bases, with 16 bases sitting between them. The length of the CDR3 is 16 residues. CDR1 and CDR2 from the germline V gene are SGHAT and FQNNGV. The CDR3 region is CASSDRRGGDNSPLHF. The DNA of the CDR3 is TGTGCCAGCAGCGACCGCAGGGGTGGGGATAATTCACCCCTCCACTTT.

The rearrangement links TRBV6-5 to TRBJ2-3; weak D call: TRBD2 (6 bases). Germline values: CDR1 MNHEY, CDR2 SVGAGI. The ends were cut back, 1 base at V and 11 bases at J, with 7 bases in the middle. There are 11 residues in the CDR3. CDR3 DNA: TGTGCCAGCAGTTACTTGGGGGGGCAGTATTTT. Amino acid sequence: CASSYLGGQYF.

This chain connects TRBV7-2 to TRBJ2-1; TRBD2 matches at 13 bases. The ends lost 5 bases at V and 3 bases at J; junction bases unmatched: 4. Germline CDR1 SGHTA, CDR2 FQGNSA. CDR3 length: 16 residues. Here the CDR3 reads CASSPRTSGSYNEQFF. The CDR3 DNA sequence: TGTGCCAGCAGCCCTAGGACTAGCGGGAGCTACAATGAGCAGTTCTTC.

The V call is TRBV28, the J call TRBJ1-4; 9 nucleotides match TRBD1. Germline V lookup: CDR1 MDHEN, CDR2 SYDVKM. The CDR3 length is 15 residues. The junction had 6 bases not matched to a gene; V was cut back by 5 bases and J by 5 bases. The CDR3 sequence: CASSTLDRGNEKLFF. DNA of the CDR3: TGTGCCAGCAGTACCCTGGACAGGGGCAATGAAAAACTGTTTTTT. The entire variable domain, with the rest obtained from reference TRBV28 and TRBJ1-4, is as follows: DVKVTQSSRYLVKRTGEKVFLECVQDMDHENMFWYRQDPGLGLRLIYFSYDVKMKEKGDIPEGYSVSREKKERFSLILESASTNQTSMYLCASSTLDRGNEKLFFGSGTQLSVL.

The rearrangement links TRBV27 to TRBJ1-2, with TRBD1 matching 9 bases. Germline assignment: CDR1 MNHEY and CDR2 SMNVEV (reference sequence). CDR3 size: 13 residues. Losses at the gene ends were 6 bases for V and 7 bases for J; bases not matched to a gene: 6. Here the CDR3 reads CASSSQGAGGYTF. DNA for the CDR3: TGTGCCAGCAGCTCACAGGGGGCGGGTGGCTACACCTTC.

The J gene is TRBJ1-2, the V gene TRBV19; D ambiguous. Germline CDR1 reads LNHDA; CDR2 reads SQIVND (reference sequence). CDR3 length: 12 residues. V lost 5 bases and J lost 2, with 6 bases in between. In DNA, the CDR3 is TGTGCCAGTAGTGACAAGAACTATGGCTACACCTTC. It specifies CASSDKNYGYTF.

A remark on this clone: The sample carries other DNA sequences with the same CDR3. The rearrangement joins TRBV12-3 or TRBV12-4 to TRBJ2-1; D might be TRBD1 (7 bases). The V end was cut by 6 bases, the J end by 7 bases, with 10 bases between. The CDR3 length is 12 residues. The CDR3 bases are TGTGCCAGCAGAGCAGGGGGGAATGAGCAGTTCTTC. It yields the protein CASRAGGNEQFF.

The chain couples TRBV27 to TRBJ1-5; D is uncertain. Trimming pared 4 bases from V and 11 bases from J, leaving 15 bases between. CDR3 length equals 13 residues. Looked up from germline, CDR1 is MNHEY and CDR2 is SMNVEV (reference sequence). CDR3 coding DNA: TGTGCCAGCAGTTCCCGCCTTGGACGGGCCCAGCATTTT. As protein: CASSSRLGRAQHF.